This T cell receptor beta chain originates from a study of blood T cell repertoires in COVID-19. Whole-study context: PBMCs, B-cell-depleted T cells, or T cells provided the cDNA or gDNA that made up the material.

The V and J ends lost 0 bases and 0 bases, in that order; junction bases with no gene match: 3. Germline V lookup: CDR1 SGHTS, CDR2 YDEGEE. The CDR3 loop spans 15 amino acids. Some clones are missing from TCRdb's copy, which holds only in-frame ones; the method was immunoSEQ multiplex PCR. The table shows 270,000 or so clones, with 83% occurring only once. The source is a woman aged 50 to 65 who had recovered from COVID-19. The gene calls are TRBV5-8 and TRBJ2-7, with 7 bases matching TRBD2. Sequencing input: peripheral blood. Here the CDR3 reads CASSLVVAGSYEQYF. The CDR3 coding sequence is TGTGCCAGCAGCTTGGTGGTAGCGGGCTCCTACGAGCAGTACTTC. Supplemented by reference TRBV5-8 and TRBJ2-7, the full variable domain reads EAGVTQSPTHLIKTRGQQATLRCSPISGHTSVYWYQQALGLGLQFLLWYDEGEERNRGNFPPRFSGRQFPNYSSELNVNALELEDSALYLCASSLVVAGSYEQYFGPGTRLTVT.